A selection of T cell receptor beta chains follows, all from one sample in a study of PD-L1 blockade in urothelial cancer. Repertoires were generated with immunoSEQ multiplex PCR, while TCRdb's copy carries only in-frame clones and drops some. The sample lists about 37,000 clones; nearly 85% were seen once. Sample: PBMCs, taken around atezolizumab (anti-PD-L1) treatment. The source of these receptors is a man aged 55 to 70 with urothelial cancer. Both conserved end residues are part of each CDR3. Each record gives: CDR3 DNA, CDR3 protein, J gene, V gene, D gene, clone size. D genes are given only for firm matches. Size tells how often a clone was seen (once, few, many) or the class of an expanded clone, and some rows leave it out.

cdr3_nt: TGCGCCAGCAGCTCCGGGAGTGACGAGCAGTACTTC
cdr3_aa: CASSSGSDEQYF
j_call: TRBJ2-7
v_call: TRBV5-1
d_call: .
clone_size: .

cdr3_nt: TGTGCCAGCAGTCCTTCGGGACGGGGGGACGAAAAACTGTTTTTT
cdr3_aa: CASSPSGRGDEKLFF
j_call: TRBJ1-4
v_call: TRBV28
d_call: .
clone_size: .

cdr3_nt: TGTGCCAGCAGCTTGGCCCAGGGGTATGGCACTGAAGCTTTCTTT
cdr3_aa: CASSLAQGYGTEAFF
j_call: TRBJ1-1
v_call: TRBV5-5
d_call: .
clone_size: once

cdr3_nt: TGTGCCAGCAGCCTGGACAGGGTGGGGTCACCCCTCCACTTT
cdr3_aa: CASSLDRVGSPLHF
j_call: TRBJ1-6
v_call: TRBV7-8
d_call: TRBD1
clone_size: once

cdr3_nt: TGTGCCAGTAGTATGAGAACGGGAGCCAGTCAGACCCAGTACTTC
cdr3_aa: CASSMRTGASQTQYF
j_call: TRBJ2-5
v_call: TRBV19
d_call: .
clone_size: .

cdr3_nt: TGTGCCATCAGTGACCAGGGGAGTCCCGGGGAGCTGTTTTTT
cdr3_aa: CAISDQGSPGELFF
j_call: TRBJ2-2
v_call: TRBV10-3
d_call: .
clone_size: .

cdr3_nt: TGTGCCAGCAGTCCGGGACTAGCGGACTACAATGAGCAGTTCTTC
cdr3_aa: CASSPGLADYNEQFF
j_call: TRBJ2-1
v_call: TRBV7-3
d_call: TRBD2
clone_size: few

cdr3_nt: TGTGCCAGCAGTGCCCCGGACAGGGCCGCTAACTATGGCTACACCTTC
cdr3_aa: CASSAPDRAANYGYTF
j_call: TRBJ1-2
v_call: TRBV28
d_call: TRBD1
clone_size: .

cdr3_nt: TGTGCCAGTAGTTATGTCTATGAGCAGTTCTTC
cdr3_aa: CASSYVYEQFF
j_call: TRBJ2-1
v_call: TRBV19
d_call: .
clone_size: .

cdr3_nt: TGTGCCAGCAGGTCACAGGGGACTAACACTGAAGCTTTCTTT
cdr3_aa: CASRSQGTNTEAFF
j_call: TRBJ1-1
v_call: TRBV27
d_call: TRBD1
clone_size: .

cdr3_nt: TGTGCCAGCAGCCATCGCGAAGGGGTAGAGACCCAGTACTTC
cdr3_aa: CASSHREGVETQYF
j_call: TRBJ2-5
v_call: TRBV5-4
d_call: .
clone_size: .

cdr3_nt: TGTGCCAGCACCATGGACAGGAGCACAGATACGCAGTATTTT
cdr3_aa: CASTMDRSTDTQYF
j_call: TRBJ2-3
v_call: TRBV6-5
d_call: TRBD1
clone_size: .

cdr3_nt: TGTGCCAGCAGCTCTGGGTCAACGTTCCCGGGGGAGACCCAGTACTTC
cdr3_aa: CASSSGSTFPGETQYF
j_call: TRBJ2-5
v_call: TRBV5-4
d_call: .
clone_size: .

cdr3_nt: TGTGCCAGCAGCTTAGGAACAGGGTCGGGTCAGCCCCAGCATTTT
cdr3_aa: CASSLGTGSGQPQHF
j_call: TRBJ1-5
v_call: TRBV11-2
d_call: .
clone_size: .

cdr3_nt: TGTGCTAGTGATCACGGAGGGCCCCGCGAGGGCGAGACCCAGTACTTC
cdr3_aa: CASDHGGPREGETQYF
j_call: TRBJ2-5
v_call: TRBV12-5
d_call: .
clone_size: once

cdr3_nt: TGTGCCATCAATAAAGCGGGAGGTATCTACAATGAGCAGTTCTTC
cdr3_aa: CAINKAGGIYNEQFF
j_call: TRBJ2-1
v_call: TRBV10-3
d_call: TRBD2
clone_size: .

cdr3_nt: TGTGCCAGCAGAAAACCGGGACAGGGGAGGTACACTGAAGCTTTCTTT
cdr3_aa: CASRKPGQGRYTEAFF
j_call: TRBJ1-1
v_call: TRBV11-2
d_call: TRBD1
clone_size: few

cdr3_nt: TGTGCCAGCAGCTTAAGGCGGGGGCCCTACGAGCAGTACTTC
cdr3_aa: CASSLRRGPYEQYF
j_call: TRBJ2-7
v_call: TRBV7-8
d_call: .
clone_size: .

cdr3_nt: TGCGCCAGCAGCTCCGGCCCCATGGAGGAGGGCTATGGCTACACCTTC
cdr3_aa: CASSSGPMEEGYGYTF
j_call: TRBJ1-2
v_call: TRBV5-1
d_call: .
clone_size: .

cdr3_nt: TGTGCCAGCAGTTCCCGGACAGGGTTGGCAGATACGCAGTATTTT
cdr3_aa: CASSSRTGLADTQYF
j_call: TRBJ2-3
v_call: TRBV27
d_call: TRBD1
clone_size: .

cdr3_nt: TGTGCCAGCAGCCCCCAGAGGGCCAACGTCCTGACTTTC
cdr3_aa: CASSPQRANVLTF
j_call: TRBJ2-6
v_call: TRBV7-2
d_call: .
clone_size: few

cdr3_nt: TGTGCCATCAGCGATCAGTCACCTAGCGGGAGTCGTAATGAGCAGTTCTTC
cdr3_aa: CAISDQSPSGSRNEQFF
j_call: TRBJ2-1
v_call: TRBV10-3
d_call: TRBD2
clone_size: .

cdr3_nt: TGCGCCAGCAGCTTCGGGATCTTAATCACCGGGGAAGAGACCCAGTACTTC
cdr3_aa: CASSFGILITGEETQYF
j_call: TRBJ2-5
v_call: TRBV5-1
d_call: .
clone_size: .

cdr3_nt: TGTGCCAGCACCCGGAGGGTAGGGTTCGATGAGCAGTTCTTC
cdr3_aa: CASTRRVGFDEQFF
j_call: TRBJ2-1
v_call: TRBV7-9
d_call: .
clone_size: .

cdr3_nt: TGTGCCAGTAGTAGCTCCGGGACTAGGCACACCGGGGAGCTGTTTTTT
cdr3_aa: CASSSSGTRHTGELFF
j_call: TRBJ2-2
v_call: TRBV19
d_call: TRBD2
clone_size: .

cdr3_nt: TGCAGCTCCGAGGGGGCCCAACAAGAGACCCAGTACTTC
cdr3_aa: CSSEGAQQETQYF
j_call: TRBJ2-5
v_call: TRBV29-1
d_call: TRBD1
clone_size: .

cdr3_nt: TGCAGCGTTACAACAACCGCAAGCTCTGGAAACACCATATATTTT
cdr3_aa: CSVTTTASSGNTIYF
j_call: TRBJ1-3
v_call: TRBV29-1
d_call: .
clone_size: .

cdr3_nt: TGTGCCAGCAGCCCACTAGCGGGAGGGCCGAATGAGCAGTTCTTC
cdr3_aa: CASSPLAGGPNEQFF
j_call: TRBJ2-1
v_call: TRBV14
d_call: TRBD2
clone_size: .

cdr3_nt: TGTGCCAGTAGGACCAAGGGACAGGGAAACACTGAAGCTTTCTTT
cdr3_aa: CASRTKGQGNTEAFF
j_call: TRBJ1-1
v_call: TRBV19
d_call: TRBD1
clone_size: .

cdr3_nt: TGCGCCAGCAGCTTGGGCCAGTCCCCGACGGGGCAGTTCTTC
cdr3_aa: CASSLGQSPTGQFF
j_call: TRBJ2-1
v_call: TRBV5-1
d_call: .
clone_size: .

cdr3_nt: TGTGCCTGGAGCCCCCTCGTTGAAGCTTTCTTT
cdr3_aa: CAWSPLVEAFF
j_call: TRBJ1-1
v_call: TRBV30
d_call: .
clone_size: .

cdr3_nt: TGTGCCAGCAGTCCTCGACAGCCGCCCACCACCATATATTTT
cdr3_aa: CASSPRQPPTTIYF
j_call: TRBJ1-3
v_call: TRBV6-5
d_call: .
clone_size: .

cdr3_nt: TGTGCCAGCAGCTTAGTCAGGGGACAGGGGAACATTCAGTACTTC
cdr3_aa: CASSLVRGQGNIQYF
j_call: TRBJ2-4
v_call: TRBV11-2
d_call: TRBD1
clone_size: few

cdr3_nt: TGTGCCAGCAGCTTAAGTCAGTTGCCGAACACCGGGGAGCTGTTTTTT
cdr3_aa: CASSLSQLPNTGELFF
j_call: TRBJ2-2
v_call: TRBV7-3
d_call: .
clone_size: .

cdr3_nt: TGTGCCATCCAGGCTAAGAACACAGATACGCAGTATTTT
cdr3_aa: CAIQAKNTDTQYF
j_call: TRBJ2-3
v_call: TRBV10-3
d_call: .
clone_size: .

cdr3_nt: TGTGCCAGCAGCATACACAGTTCCTATGGCTACACCTTC
cdr3_aa: CASSIHSSYGYTF
j_call: TRBJ1-2
v_call: TRBV28
d_call: .
clone_size: .

cdr3_nt: TGTGCCATCAGTGAGTCGAGACAGGGCTATGGCTACACCTTC
cdr3_aa: CAISESRQGYGYTF
j_call: TRBJ1-2
v_call: TRBV10-3
d_call: TRBD1
clone_size: .

cdr3_nt: TGTGCCAGTAAGGACAGGGGGCCTAGCAATCAGCCCCAGCATTTT
cdr3_aa: CASKDRGPSNQPQHF
j_call: TRBJ1-5
v_call: TRBV19
d_call: TRBD1
clone_size: .

cdr3_nt: TGTGCCAGCAGCTTAGGGTCGCTAGCGGGAGTCAATGAGCAGTTCTTC
cdr3_aa: CASSLGSLAGVNEQFF
j_call: TRBJ2-1
v_call: TRBV7-2
d_call: TRBD2
clone_size: .

cdr3_nt: TGTGCCAGCAGCTTACAGGACAGGGGGACCCAGTACTTC
cdr3_aa: CASSLQDRGTQYF
j_call: TRBJ2-5
v_call: TRBV7-3
d_call: TRBD1
clone_size: .

cdr3_nt: TGCGCCAGCAGCCAAGTATTACAGGGGGGCGGCTACACCTTC
cdr3_aa: CASSQVLQGGGYTF
j_call: TRBJ1-2
v_call: TRBV4-3
d_call: TRBD1
clone_size: .

cdr3_nt: TGCGCCAGCATTCGCGGGGACCAAGAGACCCAGTACTTC
cdr3_aa: CASIRGDQETQYF
j_call: TRBJ2-5
v_call: TRBV5-1
d_call: .
clone_size: .

cdr3_nt: TGCGCCAGCAGTGAGGACGAACAGGGTTTCCTTAGCCCCGGGGAGCTGTTTTTT
cdr3_aa: CASSEDEQGFLSPGELFF
j_call: TRBJ2-2
v_call: TRBV10-1
d_call: .
clone_size: .

cdr3_nt: TGTGCCAGCAGTTTAGGCCCCGGAGCAGGGGATCCCTACGAGCAGTACTTC
cdr3_aa: CASSLGPGAGDPYEQYF
j_call: TRBJ2-7
v_call: TRBV27
d_call: .
clone_size: .

cdr3_nt: TGCGCCAGCACTCCATCCGGGACAGGGGGCACAGATACGCAGTATTTT
cdr3_aa: CASTPSGTGGTDTQYF
j_call: TRBJ2-3
v_call: TRBV5-1
d_call: TRBD1
clone_size: .

cdr3_nt: TGTGCCAGCAGTGGAGGGGGGGCTCGGGATGGCTACACCTTC
cdr3_aa: CASSGGGARDGYTF
j_call: TRBJ1-2
v_call: TRBV6-1
d_call: .
clone_size: few

cdr3_nt: TGTGCCAGCAGTTGGACTGATTACTCTGGAAACACCATATATTTT
cdr3_aa: CASSWTDYSGNTIYF
j_call: TRBJ1-3
v_call: TRBV28
d_call: .
clone_size: .

cdr3_nt: TGTGCCAGCAGTGATGAGCAGGGGGCAGATACGCAGTATTTT
cdr3_aa: CASSDEQGADTQYF
j_call: TRBJ2-3
v_call: TRBV2
d_call: TRBD1
clone_size: few

cdr3_nt: TGTGCCAGCAGCTTGGGCGGTACAGATACGCAGTATTTT
cdr3_aa: CASSLGGTDTQYF
j_call: TRBJ2-3
v_call: TRBV5-5
d_call: .
clone_size: .

cdr3_nt: TGTGCCAGCAGCTCGGTTAAAGGGGGCGCCTATGGCTACACCTTC
cdr3_aa: CASSSVKGGAYGYTF
j_call: TRBJ1-2
v_call: TRBV6-5
d_call: TRBD1
clone_size: .

cdr3_nt: TGTGCCAGCAGCGCCCTACCGGAGCCTGGAAACACCATATATTTT
cdr3_aa: CASSALPEPGNTIYF
j_call: TRBJ1-3
v_call: TRBV9
d_call: .
clone_size: .

cdr3_nt: TGTGCCAGCAGCGCTGGACAGGGAGGTAATTCACCCCTCCACTTT
cdr3_aa: CASSAGQGGNSPLHF
j_call: TRBJ1-6
v_call: TRBV9
d_call: TRBD1
clone_size: medium-sized

cdr3_nt: TGTGCCAGCTCAGAGCGCTCCTACGAGCAGTACTTC
cdr3_aa: CASSERSYEQYF
j_call: TRBJ2-7
v_call: TRBV7-9
d_call: .
clone_size: few

cdr3_nt: TGTGCCAGCAGCCCGGTCCAAGCCATCACTGAAGCTTTCTTT
cdr3_aa: CASSPVQAITEAFF
j_call: TRBJ1-1
v_call: TRBV5-4
d_call: .
clone_size: .

cdr3_nt: TGTGCCAGCAGTTACCCCTCGGAGACAGCCACAACTGGAAACACCATATATTTT
cdr3_aa: CASSYPSETATTGNTIYF
j_call: TRBJ1-3
v_call: TRBV28
d_call: .
clone_size: .

cdr3_nt: TGTGCCAGCAGAAGCCCACTAGATTTCTCCGGGGAGCTGTTTTTT
cdr3_aa: CASRSPLDFSGELFF
j_call: TRBJ2-2
v_call: TRBV5-4
d_call: .
clone_size: .

cdr3_nt: TGTGCCATCAGGAACAGGGCCAATCAGCCCCAGCATTTT
cdr3_aa: CAIRNRANQPQHF
j_call: TRBJ1-5
v_call: TRBV10-3
d_call: .
clone_size: .

cdr3_nt: TGTGCCAGCAGCCCCGGCAAAAGAGGTATCTCGGAGCAGTTCTTC
cdr3_aa: CASSPGKRGISEQFF
j_call: TRBJ2-1
v_call: TRBV11-3
d_call: .
clone_size: .

cdr3_nt: TGTGCCAGCCGGGGTCCCGGGGCCAACGTCCTGACTTTC
cdr3_aa: CASRGPGANVLTF
j_call: TRBJ2-6
v_call: TRBV9
d_call: .
clone_size: .

cdr3_nt: TGTGCCAGCAGCGGTAACCCGGGACAGTCCTACGAGCAGTACTTC
cdr3_aa: CASSGNPGQSYEQYF
j_call: TRBJ2-7
v_call: TRBV6-1
d_call: TRBD1
clone_size: .